The clone carrying this T cell receptor (beta chain) was detected a few times. Its antigen is not known. The entry originates in a study of CD8 T cells in ankylosing spondylitis. The study's findings and limits: Clones that were linked to disease were CD8+ and were relatively rare in peripheral blood. About 8 highly homologous variants made up a TCR beta motif, and this motif appeared characteristic of ankylosing spondylitis blood. Reports say disease-linked clones showed up significantly more in matched ankylosing spondylitis synovial fluid.

Germline lookup yields CDR1 MNHNY and CDR2 SVGAGI (reference sequence). The CDR3 spans 13 residues. The ends were cut back, 4 bases at V and 5 bases at J, with 12 bases in the middle. Preparation of TCR beta libraries was done by quantitative 5'-RACE with molecular barcodes. TCRdb reanalysed the 5' RACE reads using MiXCR and keeps one entry per CDR3 protein. The sample comprises 700,000 to 1,000,000 distinct CDR3 sequences, 10% to 15% of which are singletons, and 0.51% rests with the top ten. Source material: blood, either unsorted or a sorted T cell fraction (not recorded which). This sequence joins TRBV6-6 and TRBJ2-7; D is possibly TRBD2 (6 bases). The receptor was derived from a male donor with ankylosing spondylitis. DNA of the CDR3: TGTGCCAGCAGTTTCGGAGGGTCCAACGAGCAGTACTTC. Protein: CASSFGGSNEQYF.